This TCR beta chain was captured in a study of T cells after yellow fever vaccination. This clonotype was observed a few times. Its specificity is not known. The CDR3 is 14 residues long. With V trimmed by 2 bases and J by 6 bases, 3 bases remained unmatched. Looked up from germline, CDR1 is ENHRY and CDR2 is SYGVKD. MiXCR was run by TCRdb on the 5' RACE reads, yielding one entry per CDR3 protein. The table records roughly 330,000 distinct CDR3 sequences, around 4.1% of them present only once. Study results and limitations: Most clones from primary vaccination were detected again post-booster (approximately 97% CD4, about 88% CD8).

This sample comprised PBMCs, obtained 5 days after the yellow fever booster vaccination. V is TRBV10-3 and J is TRBJ1-5; TRBD1 matches 8 bases. The receptor comes from a man aged 18 to 29 who received the YFV17D yellow fever vaccine. CDR3 bases: TGTGCCATCAGTGAGGGACAGGGTACTCAGCCCCAGCATTTT. Its translation is CAISEGQGTQPQHF.